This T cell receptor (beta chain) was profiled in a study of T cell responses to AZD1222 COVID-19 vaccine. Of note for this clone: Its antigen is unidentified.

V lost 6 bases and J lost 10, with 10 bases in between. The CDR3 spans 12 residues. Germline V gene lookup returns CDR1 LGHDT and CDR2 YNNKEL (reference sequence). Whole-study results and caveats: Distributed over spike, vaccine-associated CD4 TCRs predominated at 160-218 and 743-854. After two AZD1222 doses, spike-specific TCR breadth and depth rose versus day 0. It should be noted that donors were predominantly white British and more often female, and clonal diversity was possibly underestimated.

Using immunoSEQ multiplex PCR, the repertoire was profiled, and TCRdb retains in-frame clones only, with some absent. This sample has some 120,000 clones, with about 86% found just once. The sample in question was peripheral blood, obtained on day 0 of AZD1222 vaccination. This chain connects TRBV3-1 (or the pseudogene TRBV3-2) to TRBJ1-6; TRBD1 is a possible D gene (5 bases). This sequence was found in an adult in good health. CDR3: CASRLQGSPLHF. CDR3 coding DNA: TGTGCCAGCAGGCTGCAGGGATCACCCCTCCACTTT.